Presented here are 28 T cell receptor beta chains from one specimen sequenced in a study of tumor-infiltrating lymphocytes in primary liver carcinoma. Extraction also yielded germline DNA, while blood RNA was obtained from unsorted whole blood. Total RNA amounting to 500 ng was the source from which TCR beta cDNA was made with a constant-region primer. Slightly modified ARM-PCR, run as three nested multiplex PCR rounds, produced the TCR beta libraries. With TRBV1-TRBV30 forward primers and a C-beta reverse primer, the first two PCR rounds were run for 10 to 11 cycles each. One entry per CDR3 protein results from TCRdb running MiXCR on the multiplex PCR reads. The sample consists of about 350,000 distinct CDR3 sequences, almost 65% of them appearing once. The sample taken for sequencing was peripheral blood. The receptors derive from a middle-aged man with primary liver carcinoma and hepatitis B virus infection.

To note about this clonotype: At one end, the junction sequence differs from germline, possibly due to a read error. The chain is built from TRBV11-2 and TRBJ2-3; D assignment may be TRBD1 or TRBD2 (6 bases each). The CDR3 sequence is 15 residues long. Germline CDR1 SGHAT, CDR2 FQNNGV. The CDR3 DNA follows: TGTGTCAGCAGCCCCGACCGGGGGCACACAGATACGCAGTATTTT. Its protein is CVSSPDRGHTDTQYF.

On this clonotype: Just one base apart from a much larger clone, this may be a read error. The rearrangement links TRBV10-2 to TRBJ2-7; D ambiguous. Germline CDR1 is WSHSY and CDR2 is SAAADI. CDR3 size: 13 residues. In DNA, the CDR3 is TGCGCCAGCAGTGAAAGTGCCTCCTACGAGAAGTACTTC. Encoded protein: CASSESASYEKYF.

As to this clonotype: This may come from a read error, since a much larger clone is one base off. The J gene is TRBJ2-7, the V gene TRBV4-1, with 9 bases identical to TRBD2. Germline V CDR1 and CDR2: MGHRA, YSYEKL. The CDR3 spans 16 residues. After removal of 1 base from V and 3 bases from J, the junction contained 7 bases not matched to a gene. CDR3 sequence reads: CASSQGRASGNYEQYF. Here the CDR3 DNA reads TGCGCCAGCAGCCAAGGAAGGGCTAGCGGGAACTACGAGCAGTACTTC.

This chain uses TRBV9 with TRBJ2-2, with D maybe TRBD2 (5 bases). Germline CDR1 reads SGDLS; CDR2 reads YYNGEE. This CDR3 comprises 14 residues. With 4 bases removed from V and 1 base from J, the gap between germline ends came to 8 bases. The DNA for the CDR3 is TGTGCCAGCAGCACCAGCGGGAACACCGGGGAGCTGTTTTTT. Its translation: CASSTSGNTGELFF.

V is TRBV11-2 and J is TRBJ2-2; TRBD1 matches at 8 bases. The germline CDR1 and CDR2 sequences are SGHAT and FQNNGV. CDR3 length equals 17 residues. The J segment lost 0 bases and the V segment lost 5 bases, leaving 8 bases of the junction unmatched. This CDR3 reads CASSIFDRGTNTGELFF. The CDR3 bases are TGTGCCAGCAGCATATTCGACAGGGGCACGAACACCGGGGAGCTGTTTTTT.

As concerns this clonotype: This sequence may be a read error, since a much larger clone differs from it by one base. The J gene is TRBJ2-5, the V gene TRBV29-1; D call uncertain. V was shortened by 5 bases and J by 2 bases, with 12 bases between the two germline ends. This CDR3 has 13 amino acids. CDR1 SQVTM and CDR2 ANQGSEA come from the germline V gene. The CDR3 reads CSVTLYAQETQYF. Here the CDR3 DNA reads TGCAGCGTTACCCTCTACGCTCAAGAGACCCAGTACTTC. Based on the CDR3 plus reference TRBV29-1 and TRBJ2-5, the full variable domain is SAVISQKPSRDICQRGTSLTIQCQVDSQVTMMFWYRQQPGQSLTLIATANQGSEATYESGFVIDKFPISRPNLTFSTLTVSNMSPEDSSIYLCSVTLYAQETQYFGPGTRLLVL.

The CDR3, as DNA: TGTGCCAGCAGCCCCCGGTGGGGGGCTTCCGAGCAGTACTTC. Translation gives CASSPRWGASEQYF. The chain uses TRBV5-4 and TRBJ2-7; the D gene could be TRBD1 or TRBD2 (6 bases each). The CDR3 is made up of 14 amino acids. Trimming removed 4 bases from V and 6 bases from J, with 17 bases in between. Germline V gives CDR1 SGHNT, CDR2 YYREEE (reference sequence).

Comments on this clonotype: The missing conserved phenylalanine or tryptophan at the end of this CDR3 makes a read error likely. The J gene is TRBJ2-1, the V gene TRBV11-2; a weak D match, TRBD1 (5 bases). This CDR3 spans 14 amino acids. Germline CDR1 and CDR2: SGHAT and FQNNGV. The CDR3 spells CAGSPAGQNNEQFL. The CDR3 DNA follows: TGTGCCGGCAGCCCGGCAGGGCAGAACAATGAGCAGTTCTTA.

This clonotype occurred many times. The rearrangement joins TRBV11-2 to TRBJ2-7; TRBD2 aligns across 8 bases. Germline V CDR1 and CDR2: SGHAT, FQNNGV. This CDR3 has 14 amino acids. The V and J ends lost 6 bases and 3 bases, in that order; junction bases with no gene match: 7. The CDR3 sequence is CASSLSGNNYEQYF. The CDR3 DNA sequence: TGTGCCAGCAGTCTTAGCGGGAACAACTACGAGCAGTACTTC.

Concerning this clonotype itself: A much larger clone lies a single base off, so this may be a read error. J is TRBJ2-3 and V is TRBV10-3; TRBD2 aligns across 13 bases. The CDR3 contains 17 residues. Germline CDR1 and CDR2: ENHRY and SYGVKD. V gave up 4 bases and J gave up 3 bases; unmatched junction bases: 7. The CDR3 DNA reads as TGTGCCATCAGTGGGGGACTAGCGGGAATTCCGACAGATACGCAGTATTTT. Translated, it gives CAISGGLAGIPTDTQYF.

The V call is TRBV5-6, the J call TRBJ1-3; 8 positions agree with TRBD1. The CDR3 length is 13 residues. The germline gives CDR1 SGHDT, CDR2 YYEEEE. Germline trimming cut 0 bases from V and 8 bases from J; bases unmatched to any gene: 1. In DNA form, the CDR3 reads TGTGCCAGCAGCTTGGGACAGGGGTACACCATATATTTT. Its translation: CASSLGQGYTIYF.

A note on this clonotype: A clone one base away is much larger, so this may be a read error. The J gene is TRBJ2-1, the V gene TRBV5-4, with a weak D call TRBD1 (6 bases). Germline V gene sequence: CDR1 SGHNT, CDR2 YYREEE (reference sequence). The CDR3 sequence is 13 residues long. The CDR3 bases are TGTGGCAGCAGCAGGGGACCCGACAATGAGCAGTTCTTC. It specifies CGSSRGPDNEQFF.

Notes on this clonotype: With a much larger clone just one base away, this may be a read error. The chain uses TRBV10-2 and TRBJ2-7, with D unresolved. The CDR3 spans 13 residues. V lost 6 bases, J lost 0 bases, and 9 bases lay in between. Per the germline V gene, CDR1 is WSHSY and CDR2 is SAAADI. The CDR3 loop reads CASSQLSSYEQYV. Written as DNA, the CDR3 is TGCGCCAGCAGCCAATTGAGCTCCTACGAGCAGTACGTC.

The chain combines TRBV6-5 with TRBJ2-7; 9 bases line up with TRBD2. Germline CDR1 is MNHEY and CDR2 is SVGAGI. This CDR3 is built from 17 residues. V was pared by 2 bases and J by 3 bases, with 11 bases of the junction left unmatched. The CDR3 nucleotides read TGTGCCAGCAGTTACCTTAGGACTAGCGTGAGAATCTACGAGCAGTACTTC. Translating gives CASSYLRTSVRIYEQYF.

A remark on this clonotype: A much more abundant neighbour one base away suggests this may be a read error. The chain links TRBV6-5 to TRBJ2-1; 8 nucleotides agree with TRBD2. CDR3 size: 18 residues. Germline CDR1 and CDR2: MNHEY and SVGAGI. The chain's CDR3 is CASCYFFNPGLVDTEQFF. The CDR3 DNA sequence: TGTGCCAGCTGTTACTTCTTTAATCCGGGACTAGTAGACACTGAGCAGTTCTTC.

Notes on this clonotype: Given a much more abundant clone one base away, this may be a read error. V and J are TRBV6-5 and TRBJ2-7, with D perhaps TRBD2 (5 bases). V was pared by 2 bases and J by 8 bases, with 16 bases between. CDR1 is MNHEY and CDR2 is SVGAGI in the germline V gene. The CDR3 runs 14 residues. The chain's CDR3 is CASSYEGGLRQQYF. The CDR3 DNA follows: TGTGCCAGCAGTTACGAGGGCGGTTTACGACAGCAGTACTTC.

The gene calls are TRBV11-3 and TRBJ2-5, with 7 bases matching TRBD1. Germline trimming cut 5 bases from V and 5 bases from J; bases unmatched to any gene: 14. Germline CDR1 is SGHNT and CDR2 is YENEEA. The CDR3 sequence is 16 residues long. Written as DNA, the CDR3 is TGTGCCAGCAGCCAAACAGGGGAGCGAGTAAGCGAGACCCAGTACTTC. Its protein is CASSQTGERVSETQYF. The complete variable domain, with remaining parts taken from reference TRBV11-3 and TRBJ2-5, reads EAGVVQSPRYKIIEKKQPVAFWCNPISGHNTLYWYLQNLGQGPELLIRYENEEAVDDSQLPKDRFSAERLKGVDSTLKIQPAELGDSAVYLCASSQTGERVSETQYFGPGTRLLVL.

This clonotype was recorded once. Mismatch with germline at one junction end may stem from a read error. The V and J genes are TRBV6-6 and TRBJ2-7; maybe TRBD1 (6 bases). This CDR3 has 13 residues. Germline CDR1 and CDR2: MNHNY and SVGAGI (reference sequence). The CDR3 reads CAGSPQGNYEQYF. CDR3 coding DNA: TGTGCCGGCAGTCCGCAGGGGAACTACGAGCAGTACTTC.

A word on this clonotype: No conserved phenylalanine or tryptophan is present at the end of the CDR3, so a read error is the likely explanation. The chain has TRBV11-2 and TRBJ2-5; 10 bases match TRBD1. J gave up 0 bases and V 4 bases, and 2 bases lay outside the gene matches. The CDR3 loop spans 15 amino acids. Germline values: CDR1 SGHAT, CDR2 FQNNGV. The CDR3 DNA sequence: TGTGCCAGCAGCTCGGGGACAGGGGACCAAGAGACCCAGTACTCC. Translation gives CASSSGTGDQETQYS.

This clonotype was counted many times. DNA for the CDR3: TGTGCCAGCCGAACAGGGGCAGATGAAAAACTGTTTTTT. Translating gives CASRTGADEKLFF. The chain recombines TRBV6-2 or TRBV6-3 with TRBJ1-4; TRBD1 agrees at 7 bases. In germline, CDR1 is MNHEY, CDR2 SVGEGT. The trim removed 8 bases at V and 6 bases at J, leaving 6 bases unmatched. This CDR3 is built from 13 residues.

In regard to this clonotype: At one of its ends the junction is not consistent with the germline gene, which may arise from a read error. This chain uses TRBV7-9 with TRBJ1-2; D is undetermined. Germline CDR1 SEHNR, CDR2 FQNEAQ (reference sequence). The CDR3 loop spans 14 amino acids. The CDR3 nucleotides are TGTGCCAGCGGCTTAGTTGGAGGGAACTATGGCTACACCTTC. It is translated as CASGLVGGNYGYTF.

A note on this clonotype: The junction departs from germline at one end; a sequencing error may be responsible. The chain has TRBV11-2 and TRBJ2-1; D gene unclear. The CDR3 extends over 11 amino acids. Germline values: CDR1 SGHAT, CDR2 FQNNGV. The CDR3: CVSSANNEQFF. In nucleotides, the CDR3 is TGCGTCAGCAGCGCGAACAATGAGCAGTTCTTC.

The chain is built from TRBV7-2 and TRBJ2-1, with D maybe TRBD1 (5 bases). The CDR3 covers 16 residues. From germline, CDR1 is SGHTA and CDR2 FQGNSA. Trimming removed 3 bases at V and 5 bases at J, with 17 bases between. Written as DNA, the CDR3 is TGTGCCAGCAGCTTCCTTAGACCTGGCAGGGACAATGAGCAGTTCTTC. Translating gives CASSFLRPGRDNEQFF.

This clonotype was counted once. This clone may be a read error of a much larger clone one base away. The chain links TRBV10-3 to TRBJ2-7; perhaps TRBD2 as D (6 bases). V dropped 6 bases and J dropped 11 bases, with 17 bases sitting between them. Germline V gives CDR1 ENHRY, CDR2 SYGVKD. The CDR3 length is 12 residues. This CDR3 is CAIRGRGGKEYF. Here the CDR3 DNA reads TGTGCCATCAGGGGTCGGGGAGGAAAGGAGTACTTC.

The genes are TRBV5-4 and TRBJ2-7; 10 positions agree with TRBD1. In germline, CDR1 is SGHNT, CDR2 YYREEE (reference sequence). The CDR3 is made up of 16 amino acids. J gave up 3 bases and V 4 bases, and 10 bases lay outside the gene matches. The CDR3 spells CASSGLTGGLVYEQYF. CDR3 nucleotide sequence: TGTGCCAGCAGCGGATTGACAGGGGGCCTTGTCTACGAGCAGTACTTC.

Concerning this clonotype itself: This may stem from a read error, because a much larger clone lies one nucleotide away. This chain links TRBV4-1 with TRBJ2-5; 9 nucleotides agree with TRBD2. The CDR3 runs to 16 residues. CDR1 is MGHRA and CDR2 is YSYEKL in the germline V gene. Unmatched junction bases numbered 10, after V lost 3 bases and J lost 5 bases. The CDR3 sequence: CASSQAGTSSLETQYF. Here the CDR3 DNA reads TGCGCCAGCAGCCAGGCCGGGACTAGCTCATTGGAGACCCAGTACTTC.

This clonotype appeared once. An end of the junction differs from the germline gene, which may be a read error. The rearrangement uses TRBV11-2 and TRBJ2-2; tentatively, D is TRBD1 or TRBD2 (5 bases each). Germline CDR1 reads SGHAT; CDR2 reads FQNNGV. The CDR3 is 17 residues long. The CDR3 loop is CVSSLVRVPQDTRELFF. The CDR3, as DNA: TGTGTCAGCAGCCTAGTGCGGGTCCCTCAGGACACCAGGGAGCTGTTTTTT. The complete variable domain, with remaining parts taken from reference TRBV11-2 and TRBJ2-2, reads EAGVAQSPRYKIIEKRQSVAFWCNPISGHATLYWYQQILGQGPKLLIQFQNNGVVDDSQLPKDRFSAERLKGVDSTLKIQPAKLEDSAVYLCVSSLVRVPQDTRELFFGEGSRLTVL.

Concerning this clonotype itself: A much bigger clone sits one base away, suggesting this may be a read error. The chain uses TRBV12-3 or TRBV12-4 and TRBJ1-1, with 7 nucleotides matching TRBD1. With 3 bases clipped from V and 11 bases from J, the junction kept 9 bases outside the gene matches. The CDR3 is 13 amino acids. CDR3 DNA sequence: TGTGCCAGCAGTTTGAGGGAGGGGGCCCGGGCTTTCTTT. It translates to CASSLREGARAFF.